One sample yielded the 8 T cell receptor beta chains listed below, sequenced in a study of T cells in Graves' hyperthyroidism and ophthalmopathy. Regions amplified from RNA transcripts were the TCR beta CDR3 regions. First-round RT-PCR with HTBI primers amplified the TCR CDR3 region. MiXCR, applied by TCRdb to the multiplex PCR reads, yields one record per CDR3 protein. The sample lists about 610,000 distinct CDR3 sequences; more than 45% were seen once. Sequenced material: peripheral blood or thyroid tissue (not recorded which). The receptors were sampled from a woman aged 18-29 years with Graves' hyperthyroidism.

This clonotype was observed many times. The chain links TRBV3-1 to TRBJ2-5; D possibly corresponds to TRBD2 (5 bases). The ends were cut back, 4 bases at V and 3 bases at J, with 12 bases in the middle. The V gene's germline CDR1 is LGHDT and CDR2 YNNKEL (reference sequence). The CDR3 has 14 amino acids. CDR3 in DNA: TGTGCCAGCAGCCCCGACACTAGTAAAGAGACCCAGTACTTC. This codes for CASSPDTSKETQYF.

CDR3 nucleotides: TGTGCCAGCAGCCAAGATGGACAGGGGGGCGTAGGCTACACCTTC. Its translation: CASSQDGQGGVGYTF. The chain joins TRBV4-2 to TRBJ1-2; 10 bases fit TRBD1. With V trimmed by 0 bases and J by 8 bases, 6 bases remained unmatched. The CDR3 spans 15 residues. From germline, CDR1 is LGHNA and CDR2 YNFKEQ.

This clonotype was seen a handful of times. The chain uses TRBV20-1 and TRBJ1-2; D unresolved. Germline V lookup: CDR1 DFQATT, CDR2 SNEGSKA (reference sequence). The CDR3 is made up of 11 amino acids. Trimming took off 3 bases at V and 8 bases at J, with 10 bases between the two ends. The CDR3 DNA reads TGCAGTGCTAGTCCCCTCGCGGGCTACACCTTC. Its translation is CSASPLAGYTF.

This clonotype was picked up many times. The chain recombines TRBV2 with TRBJ1-1; TRBD1 agrees at 7 bases. This CDR3 is built from 13 residues. The trim removed 8 bases at V and 5 bases at J, leaving 8 bases unmatched. The germline V gene has CDR1 SNHLY and CDR2 FYNNEI. The CDR3 sequence: CASFRGLETEAFF. Written as DNA, the CDR3 is TGTGCCAGCTTCAGGGGGTTGGAAACTGAAGCTTTCTTT. The full variable domain, completed using reference TRBV2 and TRBJ1-1, is EPEVTQTPSHQVTQMGQEVILRCVPISNHLYFYWYRQILGQKVEFLVSFYNNEISEKSEIFDDQFSVERPDGSNFTLKIRSTKLEDSAMYFCASFRGLETEAFFGQGTRLTVV.

The gene calls are TRBV10-3 and TRBJ2-2; no reliable D call. There are 14 residues in the CDR3. V gave up 6 bases and J gave up 4 bases, with 12 bases separating them. Germline assignment: CDR1 ENHRY and CDR2 SYGVKD. The CDR3 region is CAISVELGTGELFF. CDR3 in DNA: TGTGCCATCAGCGTTGAATTGGGCACCGGGGAGCTGTTTTTT.

The rearrangement uses TRBV20-1 and TRBJ1-1; TRBD1 matches at 7 bases. In germline, CDR1 is DFQATT, CDR2 SNEGSKA (reference sequence). The CDR3 is 18 amino acids. J lost 0 bases, V lost 3 bases, and 16 bases had no gene match. In nucleotides, the CDR3 is TGCAGTGCTAGTATCCAGGGGGAGAATCTGATCCTGAACACTGAAGCTTTCTTT. Its translation: CSASIQGENLILNTEAFF.

This clonotype was seen ten or more times. V is TRBV24-1 and J is TRBJ1-5, with D uncertain. This CDR3 has 12 amino acids. V shed 4 bases and J shed 8 bases, with 8 bases lying between them. Germline lookup yields CDR1 KGHDR and CDR2 SFDVKD. CDR3 sequence reads: CATSDPGEPQHF. The CDR3 nucleotides read TGTGCCACCAGTGACCCGGGCGAGCCCCAGCATTTT.

About this clonotype itself: This CDR3 fails to terminate in the conserved phenylalanine or tryptophan, so it likely reflects a read error. The DNA is omitted, as the CDR3 cannot be located on it reliably, and the CDR3 follows TCRdb's listing. The rearrangement uses TRBV25-1 and TRBJ1-3. CDR1 is MGHDK and CDR2 is SYGVNS in the germline V gene. Including both end residues, the CDR3 is 9 amino acids long. The CDR3 is CASSEWSAT.